This passage covers 9 T cell receptor beta chains from one sample sequenced in a study of Graves' ophthalmopathy and Graves' hyperthyroidism. Investigators amplified TCR beta CDR3 regions from RNA transcripts. An opening RT-PCR round employed HTBI primers and preceded a second-round multiplex PCR. TCRdb recomputed calls from the multiplex PCR reads with MiXCR, one row per CDR3 protein. The repertoire holds hundreds of thousands of distinct CDR3 sequences, with around 50% as singletons. Sequenced sample: peripheral blood. The source of these receptors is an adult man with Graves' ophthalmopathy.

The chain links TRBV6-2 or TRBV6-3 to TRBJ1-1; weak D call: TRBD1 (5 bases). V lost 2 bases to trimming and J lost 8 bases, with 9 bases between them. The CDR3 spans 12 residues. CDR1 is MNHEY and CDR2 is SVGEGT in the germline V gene. The CDR3, as DNA: TGTGCCAGCAGTTACGACGGGACCGAAGCTTTCTTT. Encoded protein: CASSYDGTEAFF.

The table lists this clonotype with a few counts. V gene TRBV29-1 combines with J gene TRBJ1-2; D remains ambiguous. CDR1 and CDR2 (germline): SQVTM, ANQGSEA. The CDR3 sequence is 11 residues long. The CDR3 sequence is CRAGSNYGYTF. CDR3 sequence (DNA): TGCCGGGCGGGGAGTAACTATGGCTACACCTTC.

This clonotype came up many times. This rearrangement joins TRBV10-2 to TRBJ1-1; D is perhaps TRBD1 (6 bases). V was clipped by 5 bases and J by 5 bases, with 15 bases between them. CDR1 and CDR2 from the germline V gene are WSHSY and SAAADI. The CDR3 runs to 14 residues. CDR3 bases: TGCGCCAGCAGTATGGGGGGCAGAGGTACTGAAGCTTTCTTT. Protein product: CASSMGGRGTEAFF.

The gene calls are TRBV7-4 and TRBJ2-7; D not certain. The CDR3 runs to 11 residues. The germline gives CDR1 SGHVT, CDR2 SQSDAQ. V gave up 4 bases and J gave up 6 bases, with 7 bases separating them. CDR3 loop: CASSWKAEQYF. Written as DNA, the CDR3 is TGTGCCAGCAGCTGGAAGGCCGAGCAGTACTTC.

The DNA of the CDR3 is TGTGCCAGCAGCCCCCGATCGGGCAATCAGCCCCAGCATTTT. This gives the protein CASSPRSGNQPQHF. The rearrangement links TRBV5-6 to TRBJ1-5; no definite D call. CDR1 and CDR2 (germline): SGHDT, YYEEEE. The CDR3 covers 14 residues. V lost 4 bases and J 2 bases, leaving 10 bases between the germline ends.

The table lists this clonotype with many counts. This rearrangement joins TRBV2 to TRBJ1-1; D gene ambiguous. Trimming pared 4 bases from V and 1 base from J, leaving 10 bases between. This CDR3 is built from 14 residues. The V gene's germline CDR1 is SNHLY and CDR2 FYNNEI. CDR3 protein: CASSVGRSNTEAFF. The CDR3 DNA reads as TGTGCCAGCAGTGTAGGCAGATCGAACACTGAAGCTTTCTTT.

The chain is built from TRBV9 and TRBJ2-2; tentative D call: TRBD1 (6 bases). Germline CDR1 and CDR2: SGDLS and YYNGEE. CDR3 length equals 15 residues. Trimming stripped 5 bases from V and 0 bases from J, with 11 bases between. CDR3 nucleotide sequence: TGTGCCAGCAGTCAGACAGGACCGAACACCGGGGAGCTGTTTTTT. Residues: CASSQTGPNTGELFF.

This chain connects TRBV7-8 to TRBJ2-2; 11 bases agree with TRBD2. The germline CDR1 and CDR2 sequences are SGHVS and FQNEAQ. Unmatched junction bases numbered 12, after V lost 5 bases and J lost 7 bases. The CDR3 runs to 17 residues. The CDR3 spells CASSADYSGGAIGELFF. The CDR3 DNA follows: TGTGCCAGCAGCGCGGACTATAGCGGGGGGGCCATCGGGGAGCTGTTTTTT.

Turning to this clonotype: A much larger clone differs by one base, so this may be a read error. The chain joins TRBV7-2 to TRBJ2-5, with a possible D match to TRBD1 (6 bases). This CDR3 is built from 13 residues. Germline CDR1 SGHTA, CDR2 FQGNSA. CDR3 protein: CANSLGGQETQYF. The CDR3, as DNA: TGTGCCAACAGCTTAGGGGGTCAAGAGACCCAGTACTTC.